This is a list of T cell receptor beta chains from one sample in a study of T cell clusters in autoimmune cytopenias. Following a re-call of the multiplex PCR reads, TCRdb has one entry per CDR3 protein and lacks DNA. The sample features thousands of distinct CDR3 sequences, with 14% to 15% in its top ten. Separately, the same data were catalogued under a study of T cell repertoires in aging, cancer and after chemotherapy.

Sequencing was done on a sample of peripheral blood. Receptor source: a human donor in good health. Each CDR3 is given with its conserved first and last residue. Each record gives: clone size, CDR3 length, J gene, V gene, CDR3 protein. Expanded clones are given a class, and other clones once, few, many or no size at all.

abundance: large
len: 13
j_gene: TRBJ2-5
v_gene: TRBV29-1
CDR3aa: CSVRWTGQETQYF

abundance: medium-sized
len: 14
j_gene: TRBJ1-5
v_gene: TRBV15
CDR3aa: CATSRRTGIQPQHF

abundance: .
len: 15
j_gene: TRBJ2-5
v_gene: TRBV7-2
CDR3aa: CASSPTSGRQETQYF

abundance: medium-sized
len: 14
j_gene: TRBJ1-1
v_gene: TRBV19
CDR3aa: CASSTAGIGTEAFF

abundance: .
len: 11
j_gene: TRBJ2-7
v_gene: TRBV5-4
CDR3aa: CASSTSYEQYF

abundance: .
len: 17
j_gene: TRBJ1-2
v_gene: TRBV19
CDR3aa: CASSGNSRTQPNYGYTF

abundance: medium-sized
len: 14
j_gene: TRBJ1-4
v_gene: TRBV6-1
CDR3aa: CASSELLRKEKLFF

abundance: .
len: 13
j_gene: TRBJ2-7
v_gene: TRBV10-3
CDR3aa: CAISGGPGAEQYF

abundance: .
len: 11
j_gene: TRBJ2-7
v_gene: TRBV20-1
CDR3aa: CSRKAGYEQYF

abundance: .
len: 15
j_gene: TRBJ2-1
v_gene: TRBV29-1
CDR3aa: CSVVGLAGVYNEQFF

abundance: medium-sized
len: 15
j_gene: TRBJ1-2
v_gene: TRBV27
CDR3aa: CASSFGGWGGYGYTF

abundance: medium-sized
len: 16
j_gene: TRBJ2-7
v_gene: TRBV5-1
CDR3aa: CASSLSLAGESYEQYF

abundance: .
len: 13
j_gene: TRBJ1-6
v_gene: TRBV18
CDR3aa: CASSPSANSPLHF

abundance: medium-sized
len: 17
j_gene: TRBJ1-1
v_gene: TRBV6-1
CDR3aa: CASSNPYEGTGWTEAFF

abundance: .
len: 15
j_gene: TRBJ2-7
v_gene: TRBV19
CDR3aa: CASSPSGTGTYEQYF

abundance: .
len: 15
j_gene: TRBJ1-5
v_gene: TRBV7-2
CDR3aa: CASSFEGFENQPQHF

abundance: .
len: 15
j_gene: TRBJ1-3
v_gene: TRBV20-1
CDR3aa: CSARDRRMSGNTIYF

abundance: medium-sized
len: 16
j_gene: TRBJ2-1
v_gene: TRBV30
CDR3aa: CAWSVRLAGNGDEQFF

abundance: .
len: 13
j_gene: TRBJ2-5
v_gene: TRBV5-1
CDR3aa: CASSRIQGETQYF

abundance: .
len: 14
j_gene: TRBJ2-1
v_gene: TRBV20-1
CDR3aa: CSRRGPESYNEQFF

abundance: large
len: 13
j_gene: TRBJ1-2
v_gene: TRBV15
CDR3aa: CATSREEGDGYTF

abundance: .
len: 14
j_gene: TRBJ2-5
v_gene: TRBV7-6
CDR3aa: CASSLVPGVETQYF

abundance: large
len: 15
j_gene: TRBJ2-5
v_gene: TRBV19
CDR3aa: CASRGQGLEGETQYF

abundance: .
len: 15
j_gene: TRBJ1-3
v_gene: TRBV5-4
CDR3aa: CASSFPTGSGNTIYF

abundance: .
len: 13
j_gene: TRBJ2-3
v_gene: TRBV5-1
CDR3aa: CASSLAGTDTQYF

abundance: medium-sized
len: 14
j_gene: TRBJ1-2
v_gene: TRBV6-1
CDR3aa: CASSEARTESGYTF

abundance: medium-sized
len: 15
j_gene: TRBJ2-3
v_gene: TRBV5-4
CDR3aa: CASSLRDRDTDTQYF

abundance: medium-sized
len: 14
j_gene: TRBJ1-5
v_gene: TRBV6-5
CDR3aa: CASSTNRGDQPQHF

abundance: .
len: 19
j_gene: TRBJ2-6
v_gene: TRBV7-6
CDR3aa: CASSSAQGAFSSGANVLTF